The 21 T cell receptor beta chains listed next were all sequenced from one sample in a study of OX40 agonist ivuxolimab in advanced cancers. The data were produced by immunoSEQ multiplex PCR, yet TCRdb's version contains in-frame clones alone and is incomplete. The sample has about 79,000 clones; more than 85% are singletons. The sample in question was CD4+ or CD8+ T cells sorted from blood, obtained in a trial of the OX40 agonist ivuxolimab. Receptors were obtained from an adult with an advanced solid tumor such as melanoma, head and neck, liver or kidney cancer.

This clone was picked up one time. The V call is TRBV5-1, the J call TRBJ2-7, with 8 bases aligning to TRBD2. The CDR3 runs 16 residues. Germline trimming cut 0 bases from V and 2 bases from J; bases unmatched to any gene: 7. Germline V gene sequence: CDR1 SGHRS, CDR2 YFSETQ. CDR3 residues: CASSLGLAPTTYEQYF. In DNA, the CDR3 is TGCGCCAGCAGCTTGGGACTAGCGCCAACTACCTACGAGCAGTACTTC. The variable domain in full, completed from reference TRBV5-1 and TRBJ2-7, reads KAGVTQTPRYLIKTRGQQVTLSCSPISGHRSVSWYQQTPGQGLQFLFEYFSETQRNKGNFPGRFSGRQFSNSRSEMNVSTLELGDSALYLCASSLGLAPTTYEQYFGPGTRLTVT.

This clone was seen just once. This rearrangement joins TRBV28 to TRBJ1-3, with D maybe TRBD1 (5 bases). The CDR3 has 14 residues. From germline, CDR1 is MDHEN and CDR2 SYDVKM. Trimming took 2 bases from V and 3 from J, leaving 8 bases between them. The CDR3 loop reads CASSLGGGGNTIYF. The CDR3 bases are TGTGCCAGCAGTTTAGGGGGGGGTGGAAACACCATATATTTT.

The chain couples TRBV5-1 to TRBJ2-7; possible D gene TRBD1, 8 bases. Germline V gene data show CDR1 as SGHRS and CDR2 as YFSETQ. Trimming pared 2 bases from V and 1 base from J, leaving 22 bases between. This CDR3 spans 18 amino acids. The CDR3 spells CASSFGTPLQGGSYEQYF. CDR3 nucleotide sequence: TGCGCCAGCAGCTTCGGAACCCCTTTACAGGGGGGGTCCTACGAGCAGTACTTC.

The chain carries TRBV5-8 and TRBJ2-2, with D unresolved. The V and J ends lost 1 base and 4 bases respectively, with 11 bases between them. Germline V gives CDR1 SGHTS, CDR2 YDEGEE. The CDR3 contains 15 residues. CDR3 amino acids: CASSLMGIRTGELFF. CDR3 nucleotides: TGTGCCAGCAGCTTGATGGGCATACGCACCGGGGAGCTGTTTTTT.

This sequence joins TRBV19 and TRBJ2-2; TRBD2 might be the D (5 bases). In germline, CDR1 is LNHDA, CDR2 SQIVND (reference sequence). V was clipped by 6 bases and J by 8 bases, with 19 bases between them. This CDR3 has 15 amino acids. The CDR3 DNA reads as TGTGCCAGTAGAAACTCCCCCCGGGGTGCGGGGGAGCTGTTTTTT. This gives the protein CASRNSPRGAGELFF. The full variable domain, completed using reference TRBV19 and TRBJ2-2, is DGGITQSPKYLFRKEGQNVTLSCEQNLNHDAMYWYRQDPGQGLRLIYYSQIVNDFQKGDIAEGYSVSREKKESFPLTVTSAQKNPTAFYLCASRNSPRGAGELFFGEGSRLTVL.

The chain couples TRBV5-5 to TRBJ2-1; 8 nucleotides line up with TRBD2. CDR1 is SGHKS and CDR2 is YYEKEE in the germline V gene (reference sequence). The CDR3 runs to 16 residues. With V trimmed by 0 bases and J by 6 bases, 8 bases remained unmatched. The CDR3 spells CASSLEWAGGPNEQFF. In DNA, the CDR3 is TGTGCCAGCAGCTTGGAATGGGCGGGAGGTCCCAATGAGCAGTTCTTC.

The CDR3 nucleotides are TGTGCCAGTAGTCCCTGGCGTGGCGTTCGGGCAGATACGCAGTATTTT. As protein: CASSPWRGVRADTQYF. The chain has TRBV19 and TRBJ2-3; D gene ambiguous. The CDR3 runs to 16 residues. Germline CDR1 is LNHDA and CDR2 is SQIVND (reference sequence). The V and J ends lost 5 bases and 4 bases respectively, with 19 bases between them. The complete variable domain, with remaining parts taken from reference TRBV19 and TRBJ2-3, reads DGGITQSPKYLFRKEGQNVTLSCEQNLNHDAMYWYRQDPGQGLRLIYYSQIVNDFQKGDIAEGYSVSREKKESFPLTVTSAQKNPTAFYLCASSPWRGVRADTQYFGPGTRLTVL.

The rearrangement uses TRBV19 and TRBJ2-7, with 12 bases aligning to TRBD1. The V gene's germline CDR1 is LNHDA and CDR2 SQIVND (reference sequence). The CDR3 is 18 residues long. The V and J ends lost 5 bases and 6 bases, in that order; junction bases with no gene match: 17. In DNA, the CDR3 is TGTGCCAGTAGTCCCCAATCGGGACAGGGGGCGAAGAGTGGCGAGCAGTACTTC. Its translation: CASSPQSGQGAKSGEQYF.

The V gene is TRBV19, the J gene TRBJ2-3; D is unresolved. CDR1 is LNHDA and CDR2 is SQIVND in the germline V gene (reference sequence). Trimming shortened V by 3 bases and J by 6 bases, and 16 bases separated the two germline ends. The CDR3 consists of 15 residues. As DNA, the CDR3 is TGTGCCAGTAGTATGGGATCCTGGGTAGGGGATACGCAGTATTTT. Translation: CASSMGSWVGDTQYF. Full variable domain (outside the CDR3, taken from reference TRBV19 and TRBJ2-3): DGGITQSPKYLFRKEGQNVTLSCEQNLNHDAMYWYRQDPGQGLRLIYYSQIVNDFQKGDIAEGYSVSREKKESFPLTVTSAQKNPTAFYLCASSMGSWVGDTQYFGPGTRLTVL.

The chain recombines TRBV23-1 with TRBJ1-5; D is unclear. TRBV23-1 is an ORF; its function is uncertain. The CDR3 is made up of 16 amino acids. V dropped 10 bases and J dropped 0 bases, with 19 bases sitting between them. CDR3 in amino acids: CAIIGRDGSSNQPQHF. The CDR3 DNA reads TGCGCCATCATAGGGAGGGATGGTAGTAGCAATCAGCCCCAGCATTTT.

The rearrangement joins TRBV11-3 to TRBJ2-1; 9 bases fit TRBD2. V lost 5 bases to trimming and J lost 9 bases; unmatched junction nucleotides: 17. Germline V gene sequence: CDR1 SGHNT, CDR2 YENEEA. This CDR3 spans 17 amino acids. The CDR3 spells CASSPGGSGSSGGEQFF. CDR3 nucleotide sequence: TGTGCCAGCAGCCCCGGTGGTAGCGGGAGCTCTGGGGGTGAGCAGTTCTTC.

This clone was seen just once. The gene calls are TRBV10-3 and TRBJ2-2; TRBD1 matches at 9 bases. Trimming removed 4 bases from V and 7 bases from J; junction bases left unmatched: 10. CDR3 size: 16 residues. Germline V gene lookup returns CDR1 ENHRY and CDR2 SYGVKD. In nucleotides, the CDR3 is TGTGCCATCAGTGTTCGGGACAGGGCATTTGGCGGGGAGCTGTTTTTT. It translates to CAISVRDRAFGGELFF.

This chain links TRBV19 with TRBJ2-1; D is possibly TRBD2 (7 bases). The CDR3 totals 14 residues. CDR1 is LNHDA and CDR2 is SQIVND in the germline V gene (reference sequence). Between the trimmed V and J ends, which lost 3 bases and 12 bases, there was a span of 18 bases. CDR3 sequence (DNA): TGTGCCAGTAGTATTCCAGGCCGGGGGGCCAGGCAGTTCTTC. This gives the protein CASSIPGRGARQFF.

This chain connects TRBV5-6 to TRBJ2-2, with TRBD1 matching over 8 bases. Germline CDR1 and CDR2: SGHDT and YYEEEE. This CDR3 spans 16 amino acids. The V gene end was trimmed by 0 bases and the J gene end by 5 bases; junction bases not matched to a gene: 6. The CDR3 nucleotides are TGTGCCAGCAGCTTGGCCTGGACAGGGAAAACCGGGGAGCTGTTTTTT. It specifies CASSLAWTGKTGELFF.

This clone was observed once. The V and J genes are TRBV25-1 and TRBJ2-1; D assignment may be TRBD1 or TRBD2 (5 bases each). The germline V and J ends were trimmed by 7 bases and 7 bases, with 17 bases remaining between them. This CDR3 comprises 14 residues. Germline V gives CDR1 MGHDK, CDR2 SYGVNS. In nucleotides, the CDR3 is TGTGCCAGCACCGAGGGGTACAGGCGGAATGAGCAGTTCTTC. This encodes CASTEGYRRNEQFF. Combining the CDR3 with reference TRBV25-1 and TRBJ2-1 gives the whole variable domain EADIYQTPRYLVIGTGKKITLECSQTMGHDKMYWYQQDPGMELHLIHYSYGVNSTEKGDLSSESTVSRIRTEHFPLTLESARPSHTSQYLCASTEGYRRNEQFFGPGTRLTVL.

J is TRBJ1-2 and V is TRBV9, with 8 positions matching TRBD1. V shed 0 bases, J shed 8 bases, and the junction held 12 bases outside the gene matches. CDR3 length: 16 residues. Germline V gene data show CDR1 as SGDLS and CDR2 as YYNGEE. CDR3 sequence (DNA): TGTGCCAGCAGCGTAGCTCAGTACAGGGGGGCGCAGGGCTACACCTTC. Its translation: CASSVAQYRGAQGYTF.

This clone was seen just once. CDR3: CASKSGLAGYEQYF. The CDR3 nucleotides are TGTGCCAGCAAATCGGGACTAGCGGGGTACGAGCAGTACTTC. The rearrangement uses TRBV27 and TRBJ2-7, with 13 nucleotides matching TRBD2. The V gene's germline CDR1 is MNHEY and CDR2 SMNVEV (reference sequence). V shed 7 bases, J shed 4 bases, and the junction held 4 bases outside the gene matches. The CDR3 length is 14 residues.

The J gene is TRBJ1-1, the V gene TRBV19; 7 bases agree with TRBD1. This CDR3 has 15 amino acids. CDR1 and CDR2 from the germline V gene are LNHDA and SQIVND (reference sequence). V was pared by 5 bases and J by 1 base, with 7 bases of the junction left unmatched. The DNA of the CDR3 is TGTGCCAGTAGTCCAGAATACAGGGGGAACACTGAAGCTTTCTTT. Translated: CASSPEYRGNTEAFF.

This clone was counted only a few times. The V call is TRBV5-1, the J call TRBJ2-2, with TRBD2 matching over 9 bases. CDR1 and CDR2 from the germline V gene are SGHRS and YFSETQ. After removal of 0 bases from V and 5 bases from J, the junction contained 5 bases not matched to a gene. The CDR3 contains 16 residues. CDR3 residues: CASSLETSGVTGELFF. CDR3 in DNA: TGCGCCAGCAGCTTGGAGACTAGCGGAGTAACCGGGGAGCTGTTTTTT.

The J gene is TRBJ2-1, the V gene TRBV28; 7 bases are a match to TRBD2. Germline CDR1 reads MDHEN; CDR2 reads SYDVKM. V lost 4 bases and J lost 0; bases outside the gene matches: 9. This CDR3 comprises 17 residues. The CDR3: CASSWGSGGSSYNEQFF. CDR3 coding DNA: TGTGCCAGCAGTTGGGGTTCCGGCGGGAGCTCCTACAATGAGCAGTTCTTC.

This clone was found once. The V call is TRBV28, the J call TRBJ1-5, with D maybe TRBD1 (5 bases). V was cut by 6 bases and J by 1 base, with 19 bases left in between. CDR1 is MDHEN and CDR2 is SYDVKM in the germline V gene. The CDR3 contains 17 residues. The DNA for the CDR3 is TGTGCCAGCAGCAACCTCCAGGGCCCTGGGAGCAATCAGCCCCAGCATTTT. Amino acids: CASSNLQGPGSNQPQHF.